The rows below give T cell receptor beta chains drawn from one sample of a study of T cells in Graves' hyperthyroidism and ophthalmopathy. In TCRdb, the multiplex PCR reads were re-called with MiXCR into one record per CDR3 protein. The table records approximately 640,000 distinct CDR3 sequences, roughly a sixth of them present only once. Sequencing input: blood. The source is a man aged 50 to 59 with Graves' hyperthyroidism. Each CDR3 is given with its conserved first and last residue. The D gene is left open where the match is weak. Size is omitted from some rows. Given values are once, few, many or a class for expanded clones.

clone size	D gene	V gene	J gene	CDR3 protein	CDR3 DNA
many	TRBD2	TRBV5-1	TRBJ2-2	CASTQGLDYTGELFF	TGCGCCAGCACCCAGGGACTAGACTACACCGGGGAGCTGTTTTTT
many	-	TRBV20-1	TRBJ1-6	CSARQGGNSPLHF	TGCAGTGCTAGACAGGGCGGGAATTCACCCCTCCACTTT
many	TRBD1	TRBV30	TRBJ1-1	CAWSVAGGAAEAFF	TGTGCCTGGAGTGTGGCAGGGGGCGCGGCTGAAGCTTTCTTT
-	-	TRBV20-1	TRBJ1-4	CSARDLARWEELFF	TGCAGTGCTAGAGATTTGGCCCGTTGGGAAGAACTGTTTTTT
many	-	TRBV27	TRBJ1-5	CASSERGYSNQPQHF	TGTGCCAGCAGTGAAAGGGGTTATAGCAATCAGCCCCAGCATTTT
-	-	TRBV4-1	TRBJ1-4	CASSQPTGGVKEKLFF	TGCGCCAGCAGCCAACCGACAGGAGGGGTGAAGGAAAAACTGTTTTTT
many	TRBD1	TRBV7-9	TRBJ2-7	CASTVTYRDRGYEQYF	TGTGCCAGCACCGTTACATACCGGGACAGGGGATACGAGCAGTACTTC
many	TRBD1	TRBV2	TRBJ2-2	CASSVRRGGGGGTGELFF	TGTGCCAGCAGTGTAAGGCGAGGGGGCGGTGGGGGCACCGGGGAGCTGTTTTTT
many	TRBD2	TRBV5-1	TRBJ2-3	CASSLDGLAGGRLDTQYF	TGCGCCAGCAGCTTGGATGGACTAGCGGGAGGGCGCTTGGATACGCAGTATTTT
-	-	TRBV4-1	TRBJ1-1	CASSQEERPTEAFF	TGCGCCAGCAGCCAAGAGGAGAGGCCCACTGAAGCTTTCTTT
many	-	TRBV27	TRBJ1-5	CASSLSYQRQPQHF	TGTGCCAGCAGTTTATCGTACCAGAGGCAGCCCCAGCATTTT
few	TRBD1	TRBV28	TRBJ1-2	CASSSGQGKGYGYTF	TGTGCCAGCAGCTCGGGACAGGGGAAAGGCTATGGCTACACCTTC
-	-	TRBV30	TRBJ2-7	CAWMTGDYEQYF	TGTGCCTGGATGACGGGGGACTACGAGCAGTACTTC
-	-	TRBV7-9	TRBJ1-6	CASSLGPSGSPLHF	TGTGCCAGCAGCTTAGGTCCGAGCGGTTCACCCCTCCACTTT
-	TRBD2	TRBV7-9	TRBJ2-6	CASNGGTSGANVLTF	TGTGCCAGCAACGGGGGGACCTCTGGGGCCAACGTCCTGACTTTC
many	-	TRBV6-1	TRBJ1-2	CASRLTAGVDYGYTF	TGTGCCAGCAGGCTCACCGCAGGGGTGGACTATGGCTACACCTTC
many	TRBD1	TRBV30	TRBJ1-1	CAWARTGKNTEAFF	TGTGCCTGGGCTAGGACAGGGAAGAACACTGAAGCTTTCTTT
many	-	TRBV7-2	TRBJ1-1	CASSTQENTEAFF	TGTGCCAGCAGCACCCAGGAGAACACTGAAGCTTTCTTT
many	TRBD1	TRBV2	TRBJ1-5	CASRDRVGNQPQHF	TGTGCCAGCAGGGACAGGGTGGGAAATCAGCCCCAGCATTTT
many	-	TRBV2	TRBJ2-7	CASSDVRGLYEQYF	TGTGCCAGCAGTGATGTTAGGGGGTTGTACGAGCAGTACTTC
many	-	TRBV7-9	TRBJ1-6	CASSLALRMDNSPLHF	TGTGCCAGCAGCTTAGCCCTCCGAATGGATAATTCACCCCTCCACTTT
many	TRBD1	TRBV19	TRBJ1-2	CASRLGTGFYGYTF	TGTGCCAGTAGGCTCGGGACAGGGTTCTATGGCTACACCTTC
-	TRBD2	TRBV5-1	TRBJ2-1	CASSVPLAGGGNEQFF	TGCGCCAGCAGCGTACCACTAGCGGGAGGGGGGAATGAGCAGTTCTTC
few	-	TRBV6-6	TRBJ2-3	CASRHYGVADSTDTQYF	TGTGCCAGCAGGCACTACGGAGTAGCGGATAGCACAGATACGCAGTATTTT
few	TRBD2	TRBV18	TRBJ2-7	CASSPPGLAGNYEQYF	TGTGCCAGCTCACCACCGGGACTAGCGGGTAACTACGAGCAGTACTTC
many	TRBD1	TRBV2	TRBJ1-6	CASGMTGYRSPLHF	TGTGCCAGCGGGATGACAGGGTATCGCTCACCCCTCCACTTT
-	-	TRBV29-1	TRBJ1-1	CSARAGQPYLNTEAFF	TGCAGCGCCCGGGCCGGACAGCCTTACTTGAACACTGAAGCTTTCTTT
-	TRBD2	TRBV20-1	TRBJ2-3	CSARSTSGGKDTQYF	TGCAGTGCTAGAAGTACTAGCGGGGGGAAGGATACGCAGTATTTT
many	-	TRBV2	TRBJ2-1	CASSEISPWDEQFF	TGTGCCAGCAGTGAAATTAGCCCGTGGGATGAGCAGTTCTTC
many	-	TRBV2	TRBJ2-3	CASSGDSGRPGTDTQYF	TGTGCCAGCAGTGGGGACTCCGGTCGGCCTGGCACAGATACGCAGTATTTT
-	TRBD1	TRBV19	TRBJ1-5	CASSVTGQANSNRPQHF	TGTGCCAGTAGTGTCACGGGACAGGCAAATAGCAATCGGCCCCAGCATTTT
-	-	TRBV19	TRBJ2-1	CASTSTRVHEQFF	TGTGCCAGTACCTCTACCAGGGTCCATGAGCAGTTCTTC
-	-	TRBV12-3/TRBV12-4	TRBJ1-2	CASSFVSRYGYTF	TGTGCCAGCAGTTTTGTCAGCCGCTATGGCTACACCTTC
few	-	TRBV3-1	TRBJ2-5	CASSLWGAPPQETQYF	TGTGCCAGCAGCCTTTGGGGAGCGCCCCCCCAAGAGACCCAGTACTTC
once	TRBD2	TRBV3-1	TRBJ2-2	CASSQDLETSGKFTGELFF	TGTGCCAGCAGCCAAGATCTCGAGACTAGCGGGAAGTTCACCGGGGAGCTGTTTTTT
-	-	TRBV28	TRBJ2-5	CASSLSGIRQETQYF	TGTGCCAGCAGTTTGTCGGGGATTCGTCAAGAGACCCAGTACTTC
many	TRBD1	TRBV5-1	TRBJ1-2	CASSTGQPKSGYGYTF	TGCGCCAGCAGCACGGGACAGCCTAAAAGCGGCTATGGCTACACCTTC
many	TRBD1	TRBV7-2	TRBJ1-1	CASSLIRGKNTEAFF	TGTGCCAGCAGCTTAATCAGGGGGAAGAACACTGAAGCTTTCTTT
few	TRBD2	TRBV6-1	TRBJ2-1	CASSEALRLAGGREQFF	TGTGCCAGCAGTGAAGCGCTTCGGCTAGCGGGAGGGCGGGAGCAGTTCTTC
-	TRBD2	TRBV15	TRBJ2-3	CATSRDLQASGSTDTQYF	TGTGCCACCAGCAGAGATCTTCAGGCTAGCGGGAGCACAGATACGCAGTATTTT
many	-	TRBV12-3/TRBV12-4	TRBJ1-1	CASSFMVENTEAFF	TGTGCCAGCAGTTTTATGGTGGAGAACACTGAAGCTTTCTTT
many	TRBD1	TRBV20-1	TRBJ1-1	CSAPQGAGWGTEAFF	TGCAGTGCCCCACAGGGGGCTGGTTGGGGAACTGAAGCTTTCTTT
few	-	TRBV2	TRBJ2-3	CASSGVSSSTDTQYF	TGTGCCAGCAGTGGAGTTTCTAGTAGTACAGATACGCAGTATTTT
many	TRBD1	TRBV12-3/TRBV12-4	TRBJ1-6	CASSLGDRINSPLHF	TGTGCCAGCAGTTTAGGGGACAGAATTAATTCACCCCTCCACTTT
-	-	TRBV10-2	TRBJ1-1	CASGGGANTEAFF	TGCGCCAGCGGCGGTGGGGCGAACACTGAAGCTTTCTTT
-	-	TRBV28	TRBJ2-4	CASSPPIRNIQYF	TGTGCCAGCAGCCCCCCGATCAGGAACATTCAGTACTTC
-	-	TRBV7-8	TRBJ2-2	CASSLASMGEAGELFF	TGTGCCAGCAGCTTAGCGTCGATGGGGGAGGCCGGGGAGCTGTTTTTT
-	-	TRBV29-1	TRBJ1-2	CSVENGEDYGYTF	TGCAGCGTTGAAAACGGGGAGGACTATGGCTACACCTTC
-	-	TRBV20-1	TRBJ2-1	CSAGQGSFEFF	TGCAGTGCTGGTCAGGGATCCTTTGAGTTCTTC
many	-	TRBV28	TRBJ2-4	CASSPGTLSAKNIQYF	TGTGCCAGCAGCCCAGGGACGCTTTCCGCCAAAAACATTCAGTACTTC
few	-	TRBV28	TRBJ2-3	CATHRRIPTDTQYF	TGTGCCACCCACCGACGTATCCCCACAGATACGCAGTATTTT
many	-	TRBV3-1	TRBJ1-2	CASSDSAGLYGYTF	TGTGCCAGCAGCGACTCTGCGGGGCTTTACGGCTACACCTTC
many	TRBD2	TRBV5-4	TRBJ2-3	CASSRWTSDTDTQYF	TGTGCCAGCAGCCGATGGACTAGCGACACAGATACGCAGTATTTT
many	-	TRBV25-1	TRBJ2-1	CASSEFRTSRYNEQFF	TGTGCCAGCAGTGAATTTCGGACTTCCAGATACAATGAGCAGTTCTTC
-	-	TRBV5-1	TRBJ1-2	CASSPDSTNYGYTF	TGCGCCAGCAGCCCCGACAGCACCAACTATGGCTACACCTTC
-	-	TRBV9	TRBJ1-1	CASSDNRRWVAFF	TGTGCCAGCAGCGATAACAGGAGATGGGTGGCTTTCTTT
-	-	TRBV20-1	TRBJ2-7	CSAMGTYEQYF	TGCAGTGCTATGGGCACCTACGAGCAGTACTTC
many	-	TRBV20-1	TRBJ2-7	CGGGQDYEQYF	TGCGGGGGTGGACAAGACTACGAGCAGTACTTC
-	-	TRBV7-9	TRBJ2-5	CASSFGYQETQYF	TGTGCCAGCAGCTTCGGGTACCAAGAGACCCAGTACTTC